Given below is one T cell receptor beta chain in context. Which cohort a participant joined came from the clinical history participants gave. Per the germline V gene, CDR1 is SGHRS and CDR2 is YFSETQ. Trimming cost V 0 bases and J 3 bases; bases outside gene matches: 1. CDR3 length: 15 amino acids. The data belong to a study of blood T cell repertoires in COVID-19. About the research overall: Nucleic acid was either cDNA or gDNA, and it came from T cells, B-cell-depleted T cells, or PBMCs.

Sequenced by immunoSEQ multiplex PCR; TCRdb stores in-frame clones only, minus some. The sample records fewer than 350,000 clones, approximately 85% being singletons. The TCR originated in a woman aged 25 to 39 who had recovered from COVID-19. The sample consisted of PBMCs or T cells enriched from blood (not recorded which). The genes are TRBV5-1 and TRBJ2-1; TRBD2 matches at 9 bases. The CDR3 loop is CASSLVAGDYNEQFF. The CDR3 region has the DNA TGCGCCAGCAGCTTGGTAGCGGGAGACTACAATGAGCAGTTCTTC.